Each of the 21 T cell receptor beta chains below was sequenced from the same sample in a study of T-cell memory formation after mild COVID-19 (dated by TCRdb to the early 2020s). Receptors were amplified or captured by 5' RACE. The instrument given in TCRdb is Illumina NovaSeq 6000. TCRdb passed the public sequencing reads through fastp at Q25 and MiXCR, retaining productive beta sequences. Each record represents a unique CDR3 protein, reported with the most common genes and DNA among its rows. This sample is represented by almost 550,000 distinct CDR3 sequences; around 21% of them were singletons. The ten top clones hold about 12% of the sample. Sequencing was done on a sample of PBMCs or a T cell subset sorted from them (not recorded which). The receptor set was obtained from an adult woman who had mild COVID-19 (a few samples of this study predate the infection). The sample titles of this study are shuffled in the database, so cell type and time point are left out; the donor was told from shared clones.

This clonotype occurred many times. The chain carries TRBV7-9 and TRBJ1-1; D uncertain. CDR1 SEHNR and CDR2 FQNEAQ come from the germline V gene (reference sequence). Trimming removed 5 bases at V and 2 bases at J, with 15 bases between. CDR3 size: 15 residues. For the CDR3, the DNA is TGTGCCAGCAGCCTCGCGGGCCGCGGTAACACTGAAGCTTTCTTT. Protein product: CASSLAGRGNTEAFF.

Ten or more counts support this clonotype. The chain couples TRBV25-1 to TRBJ1-2; D is possibly TRBD1 (5 bases). V gave up 3 bases and J gave up 13 bases, with 15 bases separating them. The CDR3 sequence is 12 residues long. Germline values: CDR1 MGHDK, CDR2 SYGVNS. CDR3 sequence: CASSDHRDFPTF. DNA for the CDR3: TGTGCCAGCAGTGACCACCGGGACTTCCCCACCTTC.

The V gene is TRBV20-1, the J gene TRBJ1-1, with 7 bases matching TRBD1. This CDR3 spans 13 amino acids. CDR1 and CDR2 from the germline V gene are DFQATT and SNEGSKA (reference sequence). The V segment lost 8 bases and the J segment 5 bases; nucleotides outside the gene matches: 11. CDR3 coding DNA: TGCAGTCTTCAGGACAGGAGGCAGACTGAAGCTTTCTTT. Its translation: CSLQDRRQTEAFF.

This clonotype was counted between two and nine times. V is TRBV24-1 and J is TRBJ1-2; the D is unclear. CDR1 KGHDR and CDR2 SFDVKD come from the germline V gene. Trimming took off 2 bases at V and 9 bases at J, with 18 bases between the two ends. The CDR3 sequence is 15 residues long. CDR3 DNA sequence: TGTGCCACCAGTGATTCCCGAGGAGGGCCTAGGAGCTACACCTTC. Its protein is CATSDSRGGPRSYTF.

The genes are TRBV10-3 and TRBJ1-1, with D possibly TRBD1 on 5 matching bases. CDR3 length: 13 residues. The V end was cut by 7 bases, the J end by 1 base, with 10 bases between. Germline-derived CDR1 and CDR2 are ENHRY and SYGVKD. CDR3 DNA sequence: TGTGCCATCAAAGGCAGGGCGAACACTGAAGCTTTCTTT. It codes for CAIKGRANTEAFF.

This clonotype was seen more than once but under ten times. The chain carries TRBV12-3 or TRBV12-4 and TRBJ1-1; D unresolved. The CDR3 runs to 14 residues. Trimming stripped 3 bases from V and 4 bases from J, with 12 bases between. CDR3 nucleotide sequence: TGTGCCAGCAGTTTCGCCCTTTTGGGCACTGAAGCTTTCTTT. It is translated as CASSFALLGTEAFF.

The chain carries TRBV7-9 and TRBJ2-1; 8 bases line up with TRBD2. Germline CDR1 SEHNR, CDR2 FQNEAQ (reference sequence). This CDR3 spans 14 amino acids. V was clipped by 4 bases and J by 10 bases; unmatched bases: 9. DNA of the CDR3: TGTGCCAGCAGCTCCTCCGGACTAGCAGGAGAGCAGTTCTTC. Encoded protein: CASSSSGLAGEQFF.

This clonotype was detected only a few times. The genes are TRBV5-1 and TRBJ2-2, with 10 nucleotides matching TRBD1. Germline loops: CDR1 SGHRS, CDR2 YFSETQ. V gave up 7 bases and J gave up 4 bases; unmatched junction bases: 10. CDR3 length: 16 amino acids. CDR3 sequence reads: CASDDPGQGGTGELFF. The CDR3 DNA reads TGCGCCAGCGACGACCCAGGACAGGGGGGCACCGGGGAGCTGTTTTTT.

This chain joins TRBV23-1 and TRBJ2-7; 15 nucleotides agree with TRBD2. TRBV23-1 carries the ORF label, with uncertain function. The CDR3 has 15 amino acids. V lost 1 base, J lost 5 bases, and 0 bases stayed unmatched. CDR3 nucleotide sequence: TGCGCCAGCAGTCAATGGACTAGCGGGAGGGACGAGCAGTACTTC. Its protein product is CASSQWTSGRDEQYF.

The J gene is TRBJ2-7, the V gene TRBV3-1; tentatively, D is TRBD1 or TRBD2 (5 bases each). Trimming removed 4 bases at V and 5 bases at J, with 18 bases between. The CDR3 is made up of 15 amino acids. CDR1 and CDR2 (germline): LGHDT, YNNKEL (reference sequence). CDR3 residues: CASSPGTRVGDEQYF. CDR3 nucleotides: TGTGCCAGCAGCCCTGGGACCCGCGTCGGGGACGAGCAGTACTTC.

This clonotype appeared a few times. V gene TRBV6-2 or TRBV6-3 combines with J gene TRBJ2-1, with TRBD1 as a possible D gene (5 bases). This CDR3 is built from 15 residues. The germline CDR1 and CDR2 sequences are MNHEY and SVGEGT. V shed 5 bases and J shed 4 bases, with 15 bases lying between them. The CDR3 region has the DNA TGTGCCAGCAGTCCCTTGGACAACCCTTACAATGAGCAGTTCTTC. It encodes CASSPLDNPYNEQFF.

This chain links TRBV7-9 with TRBJ2-1; TRBD2 might be the D (5 bases). V lost 5 bases and J lost 6, with 20 bases in between. CDR3 length equals 16 residues. In germline, CDR1 is SEHNR, CDR2 FQNEAQ (reference sequence). The CDR3 loop reads CASSLFGERNTNEQFF. DNA for the CDR3: TGTGCCAGCAGCCTTTTCGGGGAGCGGAACACCAATGAGCAGTTCTTC. The entire variable domain, with the rest obtained from reference TRBV7-9 and TRBJ2-1, is as follows: DTGVSQNPRHKITKRGQNVTFRCDPISEHNRLYWYRQTLGQGPEFLTYFQNEAQLEKSRLLSDRFSAERPKGSFSTLEIQRTEQGDSAMYLCASSLFGERNTNEQFFGPGTRLTVL.

This clonotype was seen only a few times. This CDR3 is CASSLNGRTYEQYF. For the CDR3, the DNA is TGTGCCAGCAGCTTGAACGGGAGAACCTACGAGCAGTACTTC. V is TRBV7-2 and J is TRBJ2-7; D is perhaps TRBD2 (6 bases). Germline lookup yields CDR1 SGHTA and CDR2 FQGNSA. This CDR3 is built from 14 residues. V lost 3 bases, J lost 2 bases, and 11 bases lay in between.

This sequence joins TRBV29-1 and TRBJ1-2; a weak D match, TRBD1 (5 bases). The CDR3 extends over 15 amino acids. V lost 6 bases and J lost 4, with 21 bases in between. Germline-derived CDR1 and CDR2 are SQVTM and ANQGSEA. This CDR3 is CSVAGALDTPYGYTF. The CDR3 coding sequence is TGCAGCGTCGCCGGGGCGCTGGACACCCCCTATGGCTACACCTTC.

This clonotype was counted a few times. DNA of the CDR3: TGTGCCAGCAGCTTCAGGGGGCTAGCGGGGAAATTACCGACAGATACGCAGTATTTT. This gives the protein CASSFRGLAGKLPTDTQYF. This sequence joins TRBV7-9 and TRBJ2-3; TRBD2 might be the D (9 bases). This CDR3 spans 19 amino acids. V was trimmed by 3 bases and J by 3 bases, leaving 25 bases between them. Germline-derived CDR1 and CDR2 are SEHNR and FQNEAQ (reference sequence). The full variable domain, rest sourced from reference TRBV7-9 and TRBJ2-3, is DTGVSQNPRHKITKRGQNVTFRCDPISEHNRLYWYRQTLGQGPEFLTYFQNEAQLEKSRLLSDRFSAERPKGSFSTLEIQRTEQGDSAMYLCASSFRGLAGKLPTDTQYFGPGTRLTVL.

This chain connects TRBV29-1 to TRBJ2-3; tentatively, D is TRBD1 (5 bases). This CDR3 region has 13 residues. V dropped 8 bases and J dropped 5 bases, with 17 bases sitting between them. Germline loops: CDR1 SQVTM, CDR2 ANQGSEA. This CDR3 is CSPVGLGEDTQYF. CDR3 nucleotides: TGCAGCCCAGTGGGGCTAGGCGAAGATACGCAGTATTTT.

The V gene is TRBV6-6, the J gene TRBJ2-7; 15 bases fit TRBD2. The CDR3 is made up of 18 amino acids. From germline, CDR1 is MNHNY and CDR2 SVGAGI (reference sequence). Trimming took 0 bases from V and 5 from J; bases not matched to a gene: 8. The CDR3 DNA reads TGTGCCAGCAGTTACTCAGACGCGAGGACTAGCGGGAGGGACGAGCAGTACTTC. Protein sequence: CASSYSDARTSGRDEQYF.

The chain joins TRBV7-2 to TRBJ2-3, with a tentative D call TRBD2 (5 bases). Germline loops: CDR1 SGHTA, CDR2 FQGNSA. V shed 5 bases and J shed 4 bases, with 16 bases lying between them. This CDR3 has 15 residues. Here the CDR3 DNA reads TGTGCCAGCAGCCGCCCAGAGAGGGTGGCAGATACGCAGTATTTT. The encoded protein is CASSRPERVADTQYF.

This clonotype has just a few counts. The genes are TRBV7-3 and TRBJ2-5; D perhaps matches TRBD1 (6 bases). Trimming cost V 1 base and J 5 bases, with 20 bases left between them. This CDR3 has 17 amino acids. Germline CDR1 and CDR2: SGHTA and FQGTGA. The chain's CDR3 is CASSLNVLGRGRETQYF. The CDR3 bases are TGTGCCAGCAGCTTAAACGTCCTGGGCAGGGGTCGTGAGACCCAGTACTTC.

J is TRBJ2-3 and V is TRBV5-1, with 9 bases matching TRBD1. Per germline, CDR1 SGHRS and CDR2 YFSETQ. CDR3 size: 17 residues. V dropped 4 bases and J dropped 2; count of bases not matched to a gene: 11. The CDR3 protein is CASSPIGQGLTTDTQYF. CDR3 sequence (DNA): TGCGCCAGCAGCCCGATTGGACAGGGGCTGACCACAGATACGCAGTATTTT.

This clonotype was found once. The rearrangement links TRBV4-1 to TRBJ1-6; no clear D gene. V gave up 7 bases and J gave up 0 bases, with 10 bases separating them. The CDR3 has 15 residues. Germline V gene data show CDR1 as MGHRA and CDR2 as YSYEKL. This CDR3 is CASTPGSSYNSPLHF. The CDR3 DNA follows: TGCGCCAGCACCCCTGGAAGCTCCTATAATTCACCCCTCCACTTT.